These 4 T cell receptor beta chains were sequenced from one sample in a study of patients and donors after allogeneic stem cell transplantation. TCRdb recomputed calls from the RT-PCR reads with MiXCR, one row per CDR3 protein. The sample includes about 960,000 distinct CDR3 sequences, about a sixth of them seen just once. Sequenced: blood, either unsorted or a sorted T cell fraction (not recorded which). Receptor source: a human donor who was either an allogeneic HSCT recipient or a stem cell or donor lymphocyte infusion donor (not recorded which). It is not recorded whose cells these are; they may come from a transplant donor.

The DNA of the CDR3 is TGTGCCAGTGTCGGCCCCTACGAGCAGTACTTC. It codes for CASVGPYEQYF. The chain links TRBV12-3 or TRBV12-4 to TRBJ2-7; D gene ambiguous. CDR3 length: 11 amino acids. V gave up 9 bases and J gave up 2 bases, with 8 bases separating them.

The chain links TRBV20-1 to TRBJ2-3; no firm D call. The CDR3 is made up of 14 amino acids. Germline CDR1 reads DFQATT; CDR2 reads SNEGSKA (reference sequence). Between the trimmed V and J ends, which lost 6 bases and 0 bases, there was a span of 13 bases. The CDR3 sequence is CSALAPTSTDTQYF. CDR3 nucleotides: TGCAGTGCCCTTGCACCAACTAGCACAGATACGCAGTATTTT.

The chain carries TRBV24-1 and TRBJ2-1; 7 bases are a match to TRBD1. CDR3 size: 14 residues. The J segment lost 5 bases and the V segment lost 10 bases, leaving 10 bases of the junction unmatched. CDR1 and CDR2 from the germline V gene are KGHDR and SFDVKD. CDR3 bases: TGTGCCACGGGCCCGGGGACAGTTAACAATGAGCAGTTCTTC. It encodes CATGPGTVNNEQFF.

This clonotype was seen a handful of times. The chain couples TRBV4-3 to TRBJ2-7; TRBD1 agrees at 11 bases. Germline lookup yields CDR1 LGHNA and CDR2 YSLEER. V shed 1 base and J 4 bases; nucleotides not matched to a gene: 3. The CDR3 is 15 residues long. Here the CDR3 reads CASSQAGTGGYEQYF. CDR3 nucleotides: TGCGCCAGCAGCCAAGCCGGGACAGGGGGATACGAGCAGTACTTC.